One and the same sample provided the 24 T cell receptor beta chains below, sequenced in a study of OX40 agonist ivuxolimab in advanced cancers. The method was immunoSEQ multiplex PCR; TCRdb's version includes in-frame clones alone and lacks a portion of them. The sample yields 43,000 or so clones, more than 75% seen once. Sequencing was performed on CD4+ or CD8+ T cells sorted from blood, taken in a trial of the OX40 agonist ivuxolimab. These receptors were collected from an adult with an advanced solid tumor such as melanoma, head and neck, liver or kidney cancer.

This chain connects TRBV5-1 to TRBJ2-5; TRBD1 matches at 9 bases. There are 16 residues in the CDR3. Germline V gene data show CDR1 as SGHRS and CDR2 as YFSETQ. Losses at the gene ends were 3 bases for V and 1 base for J; bases not matched to a gene: 7. The CDR3 region has the DNA TGCGCCAGCAGCTGGTGGACAGGGGCTTCCCAAGAGACCCAGTACTTC. This sequence encodes CASSWWTGASQETQYF.

The chain links TRBV5-1 to TRBJ2-7, with D possibly matching TRBD1 (6 bases). The CDR3 has 13 amino acids. V was clipped by 0 bases and J by 6 bases, with 10 bases between them. Germline-derived CDR1 and CDR2 are SGHRS and YFSETQ. DNA for the CDR3: TGCGCCAGCAGCTTGGTAACAGGGAGCGAGCAGTACTTC. It specifies CASSLVTGSEQYF.

The gene calls are TRBV5-1 and TRBJ2-5, with D tentatively TRBD1 (7 bases). The V end lost 3 bases, the J end lost 2 bases, and 11 bases lay between the germline ends. This CDR3 region has 14 residues. Germline CDR1 is SGHRS and CDR2 is YFSETQ. CDR3 loop: CASSSGGQQETQYF. The CDR3 DNA sequence: TGCGCCAGCAGCTCCGGGGGACAGCAAGAGACCCAGTACTTC.

The chain is built from TRBV6-1 and TRBJ2-7; no clear D. CDR1 and CDR2 from the germline V gene are MNHNS and SASEGT. Trimming removed 3 bases from V and 5 bases from J, with 11 bases in between. The CDR3 spans 13 residues. In nucleotides, the CDR3 is TGTGCCAGCAGTGAGTTTTCGCGGCACGAGCAGTACTTC. It encodes CASSEFSRHEQYF.

This clone was seen more than once but under ten times. This chain joins TRBV7-8 and TRBJ2-3, with D maybe TRBD2 (5 bases). Germline assignment: CDR1 SGHVS and CDR2 FQNEAQ. With 7 bases removed from V and 4 bases from J, the gap between germline ends came to 21 bases. The CDR3 runs 16 residues. CDR3 bases: TGTGCCAGCACCTCAAAGCGGCTAGTTGCCTCAGATACGCAGTATTTT. Protein sequence: CASTSKRLVASDTQYF.

This clone was counted only a few times. This CDR3 reads CASRRGTYEQYF. The CDR3 coding sequence is TGTGCCAGCAGAAGGGGGACCTACGAGCAGTACTTC. The chain couples TRBV6-5 to TRBJ2-7; D might be TRBD1 (6 bases). Germline V gives CDR1 MNHEY, CDR2 SVGAGI. V was trimmed by 6 bases and J by 2 bases, leaving 8 bases between them. This CDR3 contains 12 residues.

The CDR3: CASSYYNNEQFF. The CDR3 DNA sequence: TGTGCCAGCAGCTACTACAACAATGAGCAGTTCTTC. This chain connects TRBV11-1 to TRBJ2-1; D unresolved. V was trimmed by 4 bases and J by 5 bases, leaving 6 bases between them. Germline assignment: CDR1 SGHAT and CDR2 FQDESV (reference sequence). CDR3 length: 12 amino acids.

The V call is TRBV6-1, the J call TRBJ2-2; 12 bases are shared with TRBD2. The CDR3 contains 16 residues. CDR1 and CDR2 (germline): MNHNS, SASEGT. V trimming: 4 bases; J trimming: 6 bases; junction bases outside the gene matches: 6. Here the CDR3 reads CASSATSGSGAGELFF. Here the CDR3 DNA reads TGTGCCAGCAGTGCGACTAGCGGGAGTGGGGCCGGGGAGCTGTTTTTT.

CDR3 nucleotide sequence: TGTGCCAGCAGCCCCGGGACTAGCGGGAAGGGTGAGCAGTTCTTC. It is translated as CASSPGTSGKGEQFF. The chain links TRBV7-7 to TRBJ2-1; 13 bases match TRBD2. After removal of 5 bases from V and 9 bases from J, the junction contained 7 bases not matched to a gene. The CDR3 length is 15 residues. Germline assignment: CDR1 SSHAT and CDR2 FNYEAQ (reference sequence). Together with reference TRBV7-7 and TRBJ2-1, the CDR3 gives the full variable domain: GAGVSQSPRYKVTKRGQDVTLRCDPISSHATLYWYQQALGQGPEFLTYFNYEAQPDKSGLPSDRFSAERPEGSISTLTIQRTEQRDSAMYRCASSPGTSGKGEQFFGPGTRLTVL.

The chain is built from TRBV18 and TRBJ1-5, with D unresolved. The CDR3 totals 15 residues. Germline V gene lookup returns CDR1 KGHSH and CDR2 LQKENI. Trimming cost V 4 bases and J 2 bases, with 12 bases left between them. CDR3 coding DNA: TGTGCCAGCTCACTCCTCCAGGCTGGCAATCAGCCCCAGCATTTT. Amino acids: CASSLLQAGNQPQHF.

The chain is built from TRBV10-1 and TRBJ2-7; 10 positions match TRBD1. The CDR3 consists of 16 residues. Germline V gene data show CDR1 as WNHNN and CDR2 as SYGVQD (reference sequence). With V trimmed by 2 bases and J by 9 bases, 13 bases remained unmatched. For the CDR3, the DNA is TGCGCCAGCAGTGAGACACTCGGGACAGGGGCGGTTGGGCAGTACTTC. Its protein product is CASSETLGTGAVGQYF.

This clone occurred once. The V gene is TRBV6-4, the J gene TRBJ2-7; 7 bases match TRBD1. The CDR3 totals 12 residues. Trimming removed 3 bases from V and 9 bases from J; junction bases left unmatched: 5. Germline V gives CDR1 MRHNA, CDR2 SNTAGT. CDR3 sequence (DNA): TGTGCCAGCAGTGAACGGACAGGAGGGCAGTACTTC. This encodes CASSERTGGQYF.

The chain couples TRBV5-8 to TRBJ1-2, with TRBD1 as a possible D gene (6 bases). V dropped 4 bases and J dropped 2 bases, with 12 bases sitting between them. Germline V lookup: CDR1 SGHTS, CDR2 YDEGEE. The CDR3 runs 14 residues. Here the CDR3 reads CASSTRTANYGYTF. CDR3 bases: TGTGCCAGCAGCACACGGACAGCGAACTATGGCTACACCTTC. Based on the CDR3 plus reference TRBV5-8 and TRBJ1-2, the full variable domain is EAGVTQSPTHLIKTRGQQATLRCSPISGHTSVYWYQQALGLGLQFLLWYDEGEERNRGNFPPRFSGRQFPNYSSELNVNALELEDSALYLCASSTRTANYGYTFGSGTRLTVV.

The chain couples TRBV5-1 to TRBJ2-3; the match to TRBD2 covers 12 bases. The V segment lost 0 bases and the J segment 5 bases; nucleotides outside the gene matches: 7. Germline CDR1 SGHRS, CDR2 YFSETQ. CDR3 length equals 17 residues. The DNA for the CDR3 is TGCGCCAGCAGCTTGGTGGCTAGCGGGGGGGCAATAGATACGCAGTATTTT. Protein sequence: CASSLVASGGAIDTQYF. Complete variable domain (other parts from reference TRBV5-1 and TRBJ2-3): KAGVTQTPRYLIKTRGQQVTLSCSPISGHRSVSWYQQTPGQGLQFLFEYFSETQRNKGNFPGRFSGRQFSNSRSEMNVSTLELGDSALYLCASSLVASGGAIDTQYFGPGTRLTVL.

This clone was counted a single time. This rearrangement joins TRBV14 to TRBJ2-5, with D perhaps matching TRBD1 or TRBD2 (5 bases each). The germline CDR1 and CDR2 sequences are SGHDN and FVKESK. The V gene lost 4 bases and the J gene lost 5 bases, with 14 bases spanning the gap. This CDR3 region has 14 residues. CDR3 DNA: TGTGCCAGCAGCCTTCCGGGGCTCCGGGAGACCCAGTACTTC. It translates to CASSLPGLRETQYF.

V is TRBV2 and J is TRBJ2-3; 11 bases map to TRBD2. The CDR3 runs to 13 residues. Per the germline V gene, CDR1 is SNHLY and CDR2 is FYNNEI. The V segment lost 7 bases and the J segment 6 bases; nucleotides outside the gene matches: 3. The CDR3 nucleotides are TGTGCCAGCAATAGCGGGAGGGGGGATACGCAGTATTTT. Translated: CASNSGRGDTQYF. The entire variable domain, with the rest obtained from reference TRBV2 and TRBJ2-3, is as follows: EPEVTQTPSHQVTQMGQEVILRCVPISNHLYFYWYRQILGQKVEFLVSFYNNEISEKSEIFDDQFSVERPDGSNFTLKIRSTKLEDSAMYFCASNSGRGDTQYFGPGTRLTVL.

The chain uses TRBV6-5 and TRBJ2-7, with D possibly TRBD2 on 5 matching bases. The CDR3 totals 15 residues. V lost 5 bases to trimming and J lost 2 bases, with 16 bases between them. In germline, CDR1 is MNHEY, CDR2 SVGAGI. Here the CDR3 DNA reads TGTGCCAGCAGTCGTTATGGGAGTGGAACCTACGAGCAGTACTTC. Its translation is CASSRYGSGTYEQYF.

This chain joins TRBV4-1 and TRBJ2-5; D is unclear. The CDR3 runs 17 residues. The V and J ends lost 2 bases and 5 bases respectively, with 21 bases between them. The germline V gene has CDR1 MGHRA and CDR2 YSYEKL. The CDR3 spells CASSQRVSGSSYETQYF. The DNA for the CDR3 is TGCGCCAGCAGCCAACGGGTCTCGGGTAGCAGCTATGAGACCCAGTACTTC.

The V and J genes are TRBV10-3 and TRBJ1-1, with 7 bases aligning to TRBD1. V gave up 10 bases and J gave up 5 bases; unmatched junction bases: 16. The CDR3 totals 15 residues. Germline CDR1 reads ENHRY; CDR2 reads SYGVKD. CDR3 in DNA: TGTGCCAGCAGCAGATATCCGACAGGGAGGACTGAAGCTTTCTTT. Encoded protein: CASSRYPTGRTEAFF.

The J gene is TRBJ2-7, the V gene TRBV5-1, with 8 bases fitting TRBD1. The CDR3 has 15 amino acids. Unmatched junction bases numbered 9, after V lost 4 bases and J lost 3 bases. Germline-derived CDR1 and CDR2 are SGHRS and YFSETQ. The CDR3 DNA sequence: TGCGCCAGCAGCAGAAGTCCCGGACAGGGCTACGAGCAGTACTTC. This translates into CASSRSPGQGYEQYF.

The genes are TRBV7-9 and TRBJ2-2, with D maybe TRBD2 (5 bases). This CDR3 spans 15 amino acids. Trimming stripped 1 base from V and 4 bases from J, with 10 bases between. CDR1 and CDR2 from the germline V gene are SEHNR and FQNEAQ (reference sequence). DNA of the CDR3: TGTGCCAGCAGCTTAGGGCTAGCCCGCACCGGGGAGCTGTTTTTT. This sequence encodes CASSLGLARTGELFF.

The CDR3 loop is CASSIVGGTDTQYF. The DNA of the CDR3 is TGCGCCAGCAGCATAGTCGGGGGCACAGATACGCAGTATTTT. The chain couples TRBV5-1 to TRBJ2-3, with D possibly being TRBD2 (5 bases). CDR1 and CDR2 (germline): SGHRS, YFSETQ. The CDR3 extends over 14 amino acids. The ends were cut back, 4 bases at V and 1 base at J, with 10 bases in the middle.

This chain joins TRBV29-1 and TRBJ2-2, with 16 bases fitting TRBD2. This CDR3 spans 16 amino acids. The J segment lost 5 bases and the V segment lost 6 bases, leaving 6 bases of the junction unmatched. From germline, CDR1 is SQVTM and CDR2 ANQGSEA. The CDR3 DNA follows: TGCAGCGTACATGGGACTAGCGGGAGGGGGACCGGGGAGCTGTTTTTT. It translates to CSVHGTSGRGTGELFF.

The CDR3 DNA reads TGTGCCAGCTCGGGACAGGGGGGCAATCAGCCCCAGCATTTT. Translated: CASSGQGGNQPQHF. The rearrangement joins TRBV18 to TRBJ1-5; 11 bases are a match to TRBD1. Germline CDR1 is KGHSH and CDR2 is LQKENI. This CDR3 comprises 14 residues. V lost 6 bases and J lost 2; bases outside the gene matches: 0.